The T cell receptor (beta chain) described here comes from a study of post-analysis software for immune sequencing data. A note on this clonotype: Antigen unknown.

Findings of the study overall: Patients had higher frequencies than controls of about five TRBV segments, including TRBV5-6, TRBV5-1 and TRBV20-1.

The germline gives CDR1 KGHDR, CDR2 SFDVKD. This CDR3 region has 13 residues. V shed 2 bases and J shed 3 bases, with 5 bases lying between them. TCR beta cDNA libraries had unique molecular identifiers. T cells, roughly 1 to 10 million of them, yielded 500,000 to 600,000 cDNA molecules. One entry per CDR3 protein, called by TCRdb with MiXCR from the PCR reads. Here the sample spans more than 350,000 distinct CDR3 sequences, approximately 37% being singletons. The sequencing sample was made of blood. This sequence was found in a girl aged 2 to 9 with multiple sclerosis. The chain couples TRBV24-1 to TRBJ2-3; no firm D call. This CDR3 is CATSDSGTDTQYF. DNA of the CDR3: TGTGCCACCAGTGATTCCGGGACAGATACGCAGTATTTT.